The rows below give T cell receptor beta chains drawn from one sample of a study of blood T cells in healthy people across ages. TCRdb used MiXCR to reprocess the 5' RACE reads, holding one entry per CDR3 protein. The data hold 1.5 million to 2 million distinct CDR3 sequences, with about two fifths observed a single time. The material sequenced was blood. The receptors stem from a human donor in good health. Each CDR3 is given with its conserved first and last residue. A D gene is named only where the DNA matches it firmly. Rows give clone size only sometimes, using once, few, many, or a class for an expanded clone.

- TRBJ1-2 TRBD1 TRBV20-1 CSAMKLGQGNYGYTF TGCAGTGCTATGAAACTGGGACAGGGGAACTATGGCTACACCTTC
few TRBJ2-7 - TRBV7-9 CASSFGTPPYEQYF TGTGCCAGCAGCTTTGGGACTCCCCCCTACGAGCAGTACTTC
few TRBJ2-1 - TRBV6-1 CASTAGGNYNEQFF TGTGCCAGCACAGCAGGGGGGAACTACAATGAGCAGTTCTTC
- TRBJ1-2 - TRBV10-3 CAISEGPKYGHTF TGTGCCATCAGTGAGGGACCGAAATATGGCCACACCTTC
- TRBJ1-4 - TRBV20-1 CSAVGPDNEKLFF TGCAGTGCCGTCGGGCCAGATAATGAAAAACTGTTTTTT
many TRBJ2-5 - TRBV29-1 CSVEGIWETQYF TGCAGCGTTGAAGGGATTTGGGAGACCCAGTACTTC
- TRBJ2-4 - TRBV4-1 CASSQGKGWGKNIQYF TGCGCCAGCAGCCAAGGAAAGGGATGGGGCAAAAACATTCAGTACTTC
many TRBJ2-7 TRBD1 TRBV6-5 CASSYGGQGNYEQYF TGTGCCAGCAGTTACGGTGGACAGGGTAACTACGAGCAGTACTTC
few TRBJ2-3 TRBD2 TRBV14 CASSQDPGGGALDTQYF TGTGCCAGCAGCCAAGATCCCGGCGGGGGGGCCTTAGATACGCAGTATTTT
many TRBJ2-1 TRBD2 TRBV7-9 CASTSGGYNEQFF TGTGCCAGCACATCGGGGGGATACAATGAGCAGTTCTTC
few TRBJ2-5 - TRBV9 CASSVDFSGTQYF TGTGCCAGCAGCGTAGACTTCTCGGGGACCCAGTACTTC